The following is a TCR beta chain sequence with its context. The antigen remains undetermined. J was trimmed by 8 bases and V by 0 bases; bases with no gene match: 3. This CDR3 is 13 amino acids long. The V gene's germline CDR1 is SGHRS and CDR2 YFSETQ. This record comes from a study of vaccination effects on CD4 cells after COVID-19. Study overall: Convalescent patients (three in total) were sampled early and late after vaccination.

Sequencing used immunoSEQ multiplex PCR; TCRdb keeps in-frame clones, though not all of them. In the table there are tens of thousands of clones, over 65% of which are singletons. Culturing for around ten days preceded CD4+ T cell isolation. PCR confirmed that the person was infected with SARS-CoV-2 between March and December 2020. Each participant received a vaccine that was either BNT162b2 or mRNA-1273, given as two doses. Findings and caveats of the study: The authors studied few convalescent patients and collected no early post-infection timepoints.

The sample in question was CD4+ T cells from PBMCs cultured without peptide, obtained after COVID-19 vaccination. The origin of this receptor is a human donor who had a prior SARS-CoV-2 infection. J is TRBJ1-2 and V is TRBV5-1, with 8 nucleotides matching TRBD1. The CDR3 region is CASSLAGGLGYTF. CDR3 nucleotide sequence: TGCGCCAGCAGCTTGGCAGGGGGCTTAGGCTACACCTTC.